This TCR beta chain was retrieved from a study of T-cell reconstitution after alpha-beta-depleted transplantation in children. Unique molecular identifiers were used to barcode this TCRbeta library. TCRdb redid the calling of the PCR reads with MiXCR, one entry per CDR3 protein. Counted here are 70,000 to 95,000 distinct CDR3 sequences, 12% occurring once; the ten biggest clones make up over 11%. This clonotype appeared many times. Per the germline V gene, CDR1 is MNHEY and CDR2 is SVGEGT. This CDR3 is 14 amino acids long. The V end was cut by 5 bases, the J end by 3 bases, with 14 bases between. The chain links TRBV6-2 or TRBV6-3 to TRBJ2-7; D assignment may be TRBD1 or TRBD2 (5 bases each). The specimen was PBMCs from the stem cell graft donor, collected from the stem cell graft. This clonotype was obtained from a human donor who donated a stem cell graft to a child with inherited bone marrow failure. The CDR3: CASSDPGRNYEQYF. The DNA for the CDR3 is TGTGCCAGCAGTGACCCGGGACGGAACTACGAGCAGTACTTC.